This is a list of T cell receptor beta chains from one sample in a study of immune evolution from preneoplasia to lung adenocarcinoma. Using immunoSEQ multiplex PCR, the repertoire was profiled, and TCRdb retains in-frame clones only, with some absent. The data hold about 3,400 clones, with about three quarters observed a single time. The sequenced material came from FFPE atypical adenomatous hyperplasia tissue from the lung. The receptors stem from a person aged 70 to 85 with lung adenocarcinoma. Each CDR3 is given with its conserved first and last residue. A D gene is named only where the DNA matches it firmly. Clone size is stated in some rows and not others, as once, few, many or a class when expanded.

cdr3_nt	cdr3_aa	j_call	clone_size	v_call	d_call
TGTGCCAGCAGCTCTGGACTAGCGGGTGGTGAGCAGTTCTTC	CASSSGLAGGEQFF	TRBJ2-1	once	TRBV7-8	TRBD2
TGTGCCAGCAGCTTAATCCCGCCAGGGGTGTTTGCTAATGAAAAACTGTTTTTT	CASSLIPPGVFANEKLFF	TRBJ1-4	NA	TRBV11-2	NA
TGCGCCAGCAGTGCGGGGGGGGTGTCGGAAAAACTGTTTTTT	CASSAGGVSEKLFF	TRBJ1-4	NA	TRBV10-1	NA
TGCAGTGTGGAACTACGCGACGAGCAGTACTTC	CSVELRDEQYF	TRBJ2-7	few	TRBV20-1	NA
TGTGCCAGCAGTGATTTAAGAGACAGGGGTAATGAGCAGTTCTTC	CASSDLRDRGNEQFF	TRBJ2-1	NA	TRBV25-1	TRBD1
TGTGCCAGCAGGGACCGACAGCTCGCGGCGACCCAGTACTTC	CASRDRQLAATQYF	TRBJ2-5	once	TRBV6-5	NA
TGTGCCATCCAGACTAGCGGGAGGGCCAGAGGGGAGCTGTTTTTT	CAIQTSGRARGELFF	TRBJ2-2	few	TRBV6-4	TRBD2
TGTGCCAGCAGCTTTGGACAGACCACTGAAGCTTTCTTT	CASSFGQTTEAFF	TRBJ1-1	few	TRBV11-1	NA
TGTGCCTCCCGGGACGGCCCTAGCACAGATACGCAGTATTTT	CASRDGPSTDTQYF	TRBJ2-3	NA	TRBV6-6	NA
TGTGCTAGTGGTTTGGTACGCGGCACTGAAGCTTTCTTT	CASGLVRGTEAFF	TRBJ1-1	NA	TRBV12-5	NA
TGCAGCGCTGAATCAGGGGAACCCAACTCCTACGAGCAGTACTTC	CSAESGEPNSYEQYF	TRBJ2-7	NA	TRBV29-1	NA
TGTGCCAGCAGCCAAGCCGGGACAGGGGCAAACTATGGCTACACCTTC	CASSQAGTGANYGYTF	TRBJ1-2	NA	TRBV4-2	TRBD1
TGTGCCAGCAGCCTCGCGCCTGAAACCTACGAGCAGTACTTC	CASSLAPETYEQYF	TRBJ2-7	NA	TRBV7-2	NA
TGTGCCAGCAGGGACAGGGGGTTCGCCTACGAGCAGTACTTC	CASRDRGFAYEQYF	TRBJ2-7	NA	TRBV28	TRBD1
TGTGCCAGCAGCTTGCGGGCGGAATCCTACGAGCAGTACTTC	CASSLRAESYEQYF	TRBJ2-7	NA	TRBV5-4	NA
TGTGCCTGGAACAGACAAGCAGATACGCAGTATTTT	CAWNRQADTQYF	TRBJ2-3	NA	TRBV30	NA
TGCGCCAGCAGCTTGGATGTTGGTGGTAACGACTACGAGCAGTACTTC	CASSLDVGGNDYEQYF	TRBJ2-7	NA	TRBV5-1	NA
TGTGCCAGCAGTTCCAGGACAGGTAGCTCTGGGGCCAACGTCCTGACTTTC	CASSSRTGSSGANVLTF	TRBJ2-6	NA	TRBV2	TRBD1
TGTGCCACAACCGCCAACCTAGCTAATGAAAAACTGTTTTTT	CATTANLANEKLFF	TRBJ1-4	NA	TRBV10-3	NA
TGTGCCAGCAGTTCCCGACAGGGTCGGACTGAAGCTTTCTTT	CASSSRQGRTEAFF	TRBJ1-1	once	TRBV6-5	TRBD1
TGCGCCAGCAGCTTGGGACGGTTAGACTACAATGAGCAGTTCTTC	CASSLGRLDYNEQFF	TRBJ2-1	few	TRBV5-1	NA
TGTGCCAGCAGTGAGGGGTACAATGAGCAGTTCTTC	CASSEGYNEQFF	TRBJ2-1	NA	TRBV2	NA
TGTGCCAGCTCACCACCCCGACAGGGCATATACACCGGGGAGCTGTTTTTT	CASSPPRQGIYTGELFF	TRBJ2-2	NA	TRBV18	TRBD1
TGTGCCAGCAGTTTAGGCCCGGCAGGGGTAGAGACCCAGTACTTC	CASSLGPAGVETQYF	TRBJ2-5	NA	TRBV28	NA
TGTGCCAGCAGCAAACAAGGGGGACCAGCCTACGAGCAGTACTTC	CASSKQGGPAYEQYF	TRBJ2-7	once	TRBV5-6	NA
TGTGCCACCAAACAGGCGCTCTCTGGGGCCAACGTCCTGACTTTC	CATKQALSGANVLTF	TRBJ2-6	NA	TRBV6-1	NA
TGTGCCAGGAGGACAGGGCCTCATGGCTACACCTTC	CARRTGPHGYTF	TRBJ1-2	NA	TRBV2	TRBD1
TGTGCCAGCTCACCCGGCGGGGGTTCTAGCTCCTACAATGAGCAGTTCTTC	CASSPGGGSSSYNEQFF	TRBJ2-1	NA	TRBV18	TRBD2
TGTGCCAGCTCACCAAGACTACGATCGGGACAGGGATTGGAGACCCAGTACTTC	CASSPRLRSGQGLETQYF	TRBJ2-5	NA	TRBV18	TRBD1
TGTGCCAGCCAGTGGCGGCTCAATGAGCAGTTCTTC	CASQWRLNEQFF	TRBJ2-1	NA	TRBV11-3	NA
TGCGCCAGCAGCTTGGTGCCAGGGAATTATGAAAAACTGTTTTTT	CASSLVPGNYEKLFF	TRBJ1-4	NA	TRBV5-1	NA
TGTGCCAGCAGCCAACATGTAGACACTGAAGCTTTCTTT	CASSQHVDTEAFF	TRBJ1-1	NA	TRBV14	NA
TGTGCCAGCACCCGGACAGGGAATCAGCCCCAGCATTTT	CASTRTGNQPQHF	TRBJ1-5	NA	TRBV6-5	TRBD1
TGTGCCAGCAGCTTATCAGACAACACCGGGGAGCTGTTTTTT	CASSLSDNTGELFF	TRBJ2-2	NA	TRBV11-3	NA
TGTGCCATCAGTGGGGGTGGACAGAGGTCCTACGAGCAGTACTTC	CAISGGGQRSYEQYF	TRBJ2-7	NA	TRBV10-3	NA
TGTGCCAGCAGTGAAAAGGGAGAATGGGATACGCAGTATTTT	CASSEKGEWDTQYF	TRBJ2-3	NA	TRBV6-1	NA
TGTGCCAGCAGCGAAACGCCGGGACAGGGTTACGAGCAGTACTTC	CASSETPGQGYEQYF	TRBJ2-7	NA	TRBV9	TRBD1
TGTGCCAGCAGCTTACAGGGGAACTATGGCTACACCTTC	CASSLQGNYGYTF	TRBJ1-2	NA	TRBV7-9	NA
TGTGCCAGCAGCTTGTTGGTAGAGACCCAGTACTTC	CASSLLVETQYF	TRBJ2-5	NA	TRBV5-6	NA
TGTGCCAGCAGCTTAGCCCGTGACAATGAGCAGTTCTTC	CASSLARDNEQFF	TRBJ2-1	large	TRBV7-9	NA